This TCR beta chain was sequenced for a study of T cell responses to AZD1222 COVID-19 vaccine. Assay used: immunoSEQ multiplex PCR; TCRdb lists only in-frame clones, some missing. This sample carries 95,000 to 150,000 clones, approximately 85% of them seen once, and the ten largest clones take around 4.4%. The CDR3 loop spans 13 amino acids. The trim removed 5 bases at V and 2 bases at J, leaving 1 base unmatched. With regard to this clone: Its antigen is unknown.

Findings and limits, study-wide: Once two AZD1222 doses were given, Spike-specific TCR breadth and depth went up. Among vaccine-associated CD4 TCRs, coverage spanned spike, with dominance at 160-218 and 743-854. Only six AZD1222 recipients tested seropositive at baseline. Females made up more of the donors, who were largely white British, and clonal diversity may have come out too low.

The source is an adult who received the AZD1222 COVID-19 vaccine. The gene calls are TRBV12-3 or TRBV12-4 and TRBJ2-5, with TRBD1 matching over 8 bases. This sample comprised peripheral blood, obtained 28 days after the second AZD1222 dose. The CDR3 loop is CASSNRGQETQYF. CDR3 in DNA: TGTGCCAGCAGTAACAGGGGGCAAGAGACCCAGTACTTC.